This is a list of T cell receptor beta chains from one sample in a study of tumor-infiltrating lymphocytes in primary liver carcinoma. TCRdb re-derived calls from the multiplex PCR reads in MiXCR, one entry per CDR3 protein. The sample lists some 32,000 distinct CDR3 sequences, 76% occurring once. The specimen was liver tumor tissue from sampling region 5. These receptors came from a middle-aged man with primary liver carcinoma and hepatitis B virus infection. Both conserved end residues are part of each CDR3. A D gene is named only where the DNA matches it firmly. Clone size, where shown, is once, few, many, or a class for clones that have expanded.

J: TRBJ1-1
D: TRBD1
length: 13
V: TRBV29-1
size: NA
DNA: TGCAGCGTTTGGGACAGGAGCCGAATTGAAGTTCTCTTT
CDR3: CSVWDRSRIEVLF

J: TRBJ2-5
D: TRBD1
length: 14
V: TRBV11-2
size: NA
DNA: TGTGCCAACAGCTTAGGGGGCCGACAAGAGACCCAATACTTC
CDR3: CANSLGGRQETQYF

J: TRBJ1-6
D: NA
length: 15
V: TRBV11-2
size: many
DNA: TGTGCCAGCAGCTTAGAAACAGGAGGCAATTCACCCCTCCACTTT
CDR3: CASSLETGGNSPLHF

J: TRBJ2-7
D: TRBD2
length: 18
V: TRBV4-2
size: NA
DNA: TGTTCCAGCACTGGAAAACCGGGATTAGCGGGAGGGCCATACGAGCAGTACTTC
CDR3: CSSTGKPGLAGGPYEQYF

J: TRBJ1-5
D: NA
length: 15
V: TRBV4-1
size: NA
DNA: TGCACCAGCCGCCAAGATCATGGGGGAAATCAGCCCCAGCATTTT
CDR3: CTSRQDHGGNQPQHF

J: TRBJ2-5
D: TRBD2
length: 15
V: TRBV6-2/TRBV6-3
size: NA
DNA: TGTGCCTGTGCGACTAGCGGGAGTCTTGGAGAGACCCAGTACTTC
CDR3: CACATSGSLGETQYF

J: TRBJ2-7
D: TRBD1
length: 14
V: TRBV10-3
size: NA
DNA: TGTGCTTTCAGTTTCGGGACAGGGGCCTGCGAGCAGTACTTC
CDR3: CAFSFGTGACEQYF

J: TRBJ2-7
D: NA
length: 15
V: TRBV28
size: many
DNA: TGTGCCAGCAGGCGCTCCGGGACACCCTCCTACGAGCAGTACTTC
CDR3: CASRRSGTPSYEQYF

J: TRBJ2-7
D: NA
length: 15
V: TRBV11-2
size: NA
DNA: TGTTCCAGCATCCAAGGGACGGGGAGAACCTACGAGCAGTACTTC
CDR3: CSSIQGTGRTYEQYF

J: TRBJ2-3
D: NA
length: 12
V: TRBV6-1
size: NA
DNA: TGTGTCGCAGGGGAGCTCACGGATACGCAGTATTTT
CDR3: CVAGELTDTQYF

J: TRBJ2-2
D: TRBD1
length: 16
V: TRBV4-1
size: NA
DNA: TGCGCCACTAACGATTTGGACAGGGGGTTAACCGGGGAGCTGTTTTTT
CDR3: CATNDLDRGLTGELFF

J: TRBJ2-1
D: NA
length: 15
V: TRBV5-1
size: many
DNA: TGCGCCAGCAGAGCCAGAGATCTAGATTACAATGAGCAGTTCTTC
CDR3: CASRARDLDYNEQFF

J: TRBJ1-2
D: NA
length: 16
V: TRBV7-9
size: once
DNA: TGTACCAGTAGCCCCGAGGGCAGGCTGTCCCAGTATGGCTACACGTTC
CDR3: CTSSPEGRLSQYGYTF

J: TRBJ2-7
D: TRBD2
length: 15
V: TRBV10-3
size: many
DNA: TGTGCCATCAGCGAAGGACTAGCGACCCTCTTCGAGCAGTACTTC
CDR3: CAISEGLATLFEQYF

J: TRBJ2-7
D: NA
length: 13
V: TRBV20-1
size: NA
DNA: TGCAGTGCGGATGGACAGAGCTCCTACGAGCAGTACTTC
CDR3: CSADGQSSYEQYF

J: TRBJ1-4
D: NA
length: 15
V: TRBV28
size: many
DNA: TGTGCCAGCAGGTCCCCTAGGCCCATTCGTGAAAAACTGTTTTTT
CDR3: CASRSPRPIREKLFF

J: TRBJ2-7
D: TRBD2
length: 13
V: TRBV2
size: many
DNA: TGTGCCAGCGATCCGGGAGGGCTCTACGAGCAGTACTTC
CDR3: CASDPGGLYEQYF

J: TRBJ1-1
D: NA
length: 14
V: TRBV29-1
size: NA
DNA: TGCAGCGTTGAGGGTACGCCGTCCTCGTCTGAAGCTTTCTTT
CDR3: CSVEGTPSSSEAFF

J: TRBJ2-2
D: TRBD1
length: 16
V: TRBV4-1
size: NA
DNA: TGCGTCAGCAACGATCTGGACAGGGGGCTAACTGGGGAGCTGTTTTTT
CDR3: CVSNDLDRGLTGELFF

J: TRBJ2-1
D: NA
length: 16
V: TRBV10-1
size: NA
DNA: TGCGCCAGCAGTAGACCGGACGAGCGGGCCCACATTGAGCAGTTCTTC
CDR3: CASSRPDERAHIEQFF

J: TRBJ2-7
D: TRBD2
length: 14
V: TRBV6-2/TRBV6-3
size: NA
DNA: TGTGCCAGCAGTCATTGGACGGGGGGTAACGAGCAGTACTTC
CDR3: CASSHWTGGNEQYF

J: TRBJ2-7
D: NA
length: 13
V: TRBV11-3
size: NA
DNA: TGTGCCAACAGCTTAATGCCCAGCGGCGAGCAGTACTTC
CDR3: CANSLMPSGEQYF